This passage covers 14 T cell receptor beta chains from one sample sequenced in a study of cytomegalovirus exposure and HLA in healthy donors. Primers: 60 Vbeta forward and 13 Jbeta reverse. Method: immunoSEQ multiplex PCR; TCRdb's copy keeps in-frame clones and lacks some. Of under 200,000 clones in the sample, around four fifths were seen once. Sample: PBMCs. The receptor set was obtained from a woman aged 25 to 39 in good health and CMV-seronegative.

V and J are TRBV10-3 and TRBJ2-1; 8 bases line up with TRBD2. Looked up from germline, CDR1 is ENHRY and CDR2 is SYGVKD. J lost 6 bases, V lost 8 bases, and 9 bases had no gene match. The CDR3 is 14 amino acids. The CDR3 sequence is CAILPGGAGNEQFF. Here the CDR3 DNA reads TGTGCCATCTTGCCGGGGGGGGCCGGCAATGAGCAGTTCTTC.

The chain couples TRBV27 to TRBJ2-7; D possibly corresponds to TRBD1 (5 bases). The germline CDR1 and CDR2 sequences are MNHEY and SMNVEV (reference sequence). This CDR3 comprises 16 residues. V lost 4 bases and J lost 1, with 17 bases in between. DNA for the CDR3: TGTGCCAGCAGTTCCGCCCGACAGTCTACTTCCTACGAGCAGTACTTC. Protein product: CASSSARQSTSYEQYF.

The chain joins TRBV5-4 to TRBJ2-7; TRBD1 matches at 11 bases. Germline loops: CDR1 SGHNT, CDR2 YYREEE (reference sequence). After removal of 2 bases from V and 7 bases from J, the junction contained 8 bases not matched to a gene. The CDR3 length is 15 residues. The CDR3 nucleotides read TGTGCCAGCAGCTTTGGACAGGGGGCTTTGAGGGAGCAGTACTTC. Its protein is CASSFGQGALREQYF.

This chain uses TRBV7-9 with TRBJ2-2, with TRBD1 as a possible D gene (6 bases). CDR1 SEHNR and CDR2 FQNEAQ come from the germline V gene (reference sequence). The V end lost 5 bases, the J end lost 5 bases, and 12 bases lay between the germline ends. This CDR3 has 14 amino acids. CDR3 DNA: TGTGCCAGCAGCACCTGGCAGGGGACCGGGGAGCTGTTTTTT. It codes for CASSTWQGTGELFF.

The J gene is TRBJ2-4, the V gene TRBV5-6; D remains unclear. This CDR3 comprises 16 residues. Germline V gene lookup returns CDR1 SGHDT and CDR2 YYEEEE. V dropped 0 bases and J dropped 0 bases, with 10 bases sitting between them. CDR3 nucleotides: TGTGCCAGCAGCTTGGGACACGGTGGAGCCAAAAACATTCAGTACTTC. It translates to CASSLGHGGAKNIQYF.

The chain couples TRBV11-2 to TRBJ2-4; 8 bases line up with TRBD2. Germline V lookup: CDR1 SGHAT, CDR2 FQNNGV. V lost 6 bases to trimming and J lost 5 bases; unmatched junction nucleotides: 6. This CDR3 is built from 14 residues. DNA of the CDR3: TGTGCCAGCAGGTATAGCGGGGTGGAAAACATTCAGTACTTC. It translates to CASRYSGVENIQYF.

This clone has a handful of counts. The chain is built from TRBV6-1 and TRBJ2-2; 7 bases are shared with TRBD1. The CDR3 is 15 residues long. Germline V lookup: CDR1 MNHNS, CDR2 SASEGT. Germline trimming cut 7 bases from V and 1 base from J; bases unmatched to any gene: 6. The CDR3 region is CASNAGGRNTGELFF. The CDR3 nucleotides read TGTGCCAGCAACGCAGGGGGTAGGAACACCGGGGAGCTGTTTTTT.

The chain uses TRBV2 and TRBJ1-1, with no clear D. This CDR3 spans 11 amino acids. CDR1 is SNHLY and CDR2 is FYNNEI in the germline V gene. V was clipped by 8 bases and J by 1 base, with 5 bases between them. The CDR3 here is CASAGNTEAFF. CDR3 DNA: TGTGCCAGCGCAGGGAACACTGAAGCTTTCTTT.

In this sample, this clone turned up a few times. The J gene is TRBJ2-5, the V gene TRBV2; 9 bases match TRBD2. CDR1 is SNHLY and CDR2 is FYNNEI in the germline V gene. The CDR3 is made up of 15 amino acids. V trimming: 3 bases; J trimming: 4 bases; junction bases outside the gene matches: 6. CDR3 nucleotides: TGTGCCAGCAGTGATAGGCTAGCGGGGCGAGAGACCCAGTACTTC. This sequence encodes CASSDRLAGRETQYF.

The gene calls are TRBV2 and TRBJ2-2; 8 nucleotides align to TRBD2. CDR1 is SNHLY and CDR2 is FYNNEI in the germline V gene. This CDR3 comprises 15 residues. J gave up 2 bases and V 6 bases, and 5 bases lay outside the gene matches. The CDR3 reads CASRVAGINTGELFF. CDR3 DNA sequence: TGTGCCAGCAGAGTAGCGGGGATAAACACCGGGGAGCTGTTTTTT.

The V and J genes are TRBV10-3 and TRBJ1-1; D remains ambiguous. With 5 bases removed from V and 1 base from J, the gap between germline ends came to 8 bases. The CDR3 contains 13 residues. Germline CDR1 and CDR2: ENHRY and SYGVKD. CDR3 nucleotides: TGTGCCATCAGTCGGGGAGAGAACACTGAAGCTTTCTTT. Translation: CAISRGENTEAFF.

The rearrangement uses TRBV18 and TRBJ2-5; TRBD1 matches 9 bases. V was pared by 2 bases and J by 6 bases, with 7 bases of the junction left unmatched. In germline, CDR1 is KGHSH, CDR2 LQKENI. There are 15 residues in the CDR3. CDR3 nucleotides: TGTGCCAGCTCACCAACAGGGGGCTCCGGCCAGACCCAGTACTTC. Its protein is CASSPTGGSGQTQYF.

The chain is built from TRBV2 and TRBJ1-2, with 7 bases aligning to TRBD1. Per germline, CDR1 SNHLY and CDR2 FYNNEI. V trimming: 5 bases; J trimming: 1 base; junction bases outside the gene matches: 7. The CDR3 covers 15 residues. Here the CDR3 reads CASSFDRDVNYGYTF. The CDR3 nucleotides read TGTGCCAGCAGTTTCGACAGGGATGTTAACTATGGCTACACCTTC.

V is TRBV10-2 and J is TRBJ2-6, with 7 bases that match TRBD1. The CDR3 is made up of 18 amino acids. With 1 base clipped from V and 2 bases from J, the junction kept 8 bases outside the gene matches. Looked up from germline, CDR1 is WSHSY and CDR2 is SAAADI. In DNA, the CDR3 is TGCGCCAGCAGTGAGTTTAGACAGGGAAGAGCTGGGGCCAACGTCCTGACTTTC. Translated: CASSEFRQGRAGANVLTF.